The clone carrying this T cell receptor beta chain was seen a handful of times. Its antigen is not known. Each CDR3 protein is one row after TCRdb ran MiXCR on the reads. The table has 250,000 to 350,000 distinct CDR3 sequences, about 26% seen once; the top ten hold around 13%. The data belong to a study of T cell repertoires in cytomegalovirus infection. Study-wide results and limits: The ex vivo response was dominated by HLA-C-restricted CMV-specific TCR beta clonotypes.

CDR3 size: 14 residues. Germline CDR1 and CDR2: MNHEY and SMNVEV (reference sequence). J lost 6 bases, V lost 7 bases, and 9 bases had no gene match. The chain combines TRBV27 with TRBJ2-7; 10 bases are a match to TRBD2. Sequenced input: PBMCs. The TCR comes from a human donor in good health (CMV status not recorded). Some clones in this sample may be carry-over from other donors' samples. The CDR3 nucleotides read TGTGCCAGCACCTCGCCTAGCGGGAGTGGCGAGCAGTACTTC. Its protein is CASTSPSGSGEQYF.